This record concerns one T cell receptor beta chain sequence. Its antigen remains unknown. Per the germline V gene, CDR1 is LGHNA and CDR2 is YNFKEQ. The CDR3 loop spans 15 amino acids. V lost 0 bases, J lost 8 bases, and 16 bases lay in between. This specimen comes from a study of T cell responses to AZD1222 COVID-19 vaccine. The method was immunoSEQ multiplex PCR; TCRdb's version includes in-frame clones alone and lacks a portion of them. The table records roughly 150,000 clones, around 91% of them present only once. General study findings and limits: Targets within unmutated variant regions were reportedly found for nearly half of spike-specific TCRs. No day 14 peak samples; only post-peak repertoires were characterized. White British ancestry dominated among donors, who included more females, and clonal diversity was possibly underestimated.

The V call is TRBV4-2, the J call TRBJ1-2, with a tentative D call TRBD1 (6 bases). This specimen was peripheral blood, taken 28 days after the second AZD1222 dose. The TCR comes from an adult who received the AZD1222 COVID-19 vaccine. CDR3: CASSQDSTGGRGYTF. DNA for the CDR3: TGTGCCAGCAGCCAAGATTCGACGGGGGGCCGCGGCTACACCTTC.